This TCR beta chain was identified during a study of T cells in Graves' hyperthyroidism and ophthalmopathy. What was amplified from RNA transcripts were TCR beta CDR3 regions. The primer set for the first-round RT-PCR of the TCR CDR3 was HTBI. TCRdb passed the multiplex PCR reads through MiXCR, listing each CDR3 protein once. This table holds 550,000 to 800,000 distinct CDR3 sequences, roughly 17% found once. Pregnant or lactating patients were excluded, as were those with uncontrolled infection or other autoimmune disease. Notes on the study in general: Patients with ophthalmopathy were separated from those with stable hyperthyroidism by a 13 V-J model. Most expanded thyroid clonotypes above 0.001 also appeared in blood.

There are a few counts of this clonotype. Its specificity is not known. This CDR3 spans 16 amino acids. Germline V lookup: CDR1 LNHDA, CDR2 SQIVND (reference sequence). J was trimmed by 7 bases and V by 5 bases; bases with no gene match: 11. The chain recombines TRBV19 with TRBJ2-1, with 10 bases identical to TRBD1. Sequencing was done on a sample of blood. This receptor was obtained from a middle-aged man with Graves' hyperthyroidism. CDR3 DNA: TGTGCCAGTAGTCCGTCCCCGGGACAGGGGTGGAATGAGCAGTTCTTC. Amino acid sequence: CASSPSPGQGWNEQFF.